This entry describes one T cell receptor (beta chain). The sample originates from a study of OX40 agonist ivuxolimab in advanced cancers. This CDR3 comprises 13 residues. Trimming left V 5 bases short and J 8 bases short, with 15 bases between. Germline V gene sequence: CDR1 SGHAT, CDR2 FQNNGV. Method: immunoSEQ multiplex PCR; TCRdb's copy keeps in-frame clones and lacks some. Of about 59,000 clones in the sample, around 83% were seen once. The chain is built from TRBV11-2 and TRBJ1-2, with a possible D match to TRBD1 (5 bases). This specimen consisted of CD4+ or CD8+ T cells sorted from blood, obtained in a trial of the OX40 agonist ivuxolimab. The receptor's source is an adult with an advanced solid tumor such as melanoma, head and neck, liver or kidney cancer. The CDR3 sequence: CASSLGEAGGYTF. The CDR3 coding sequence is TGTGCCAGCAGCCTAGGGGAGGCAGGGGGCTACACCTTC.